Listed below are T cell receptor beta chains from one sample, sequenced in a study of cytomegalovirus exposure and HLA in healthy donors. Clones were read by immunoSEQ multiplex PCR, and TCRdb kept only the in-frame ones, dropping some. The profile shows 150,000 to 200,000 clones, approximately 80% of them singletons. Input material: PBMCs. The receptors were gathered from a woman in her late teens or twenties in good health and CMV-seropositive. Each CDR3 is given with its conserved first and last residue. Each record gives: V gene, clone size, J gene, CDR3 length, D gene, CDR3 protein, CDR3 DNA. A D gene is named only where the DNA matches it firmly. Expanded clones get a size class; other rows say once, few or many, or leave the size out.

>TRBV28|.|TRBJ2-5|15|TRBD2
CASSSPGGLQETQYF
TGTGCCAGCAGTTCCCCGGGGGGTCTACAAGAGACCCAGTACTTC
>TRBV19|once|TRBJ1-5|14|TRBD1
CASTLGQGPQPQHF
TGTGCCAGTACCTTGGGACAGGGCCCTCAGCCCCAGCATTTT
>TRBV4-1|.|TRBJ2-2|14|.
CASSHPPRGGELFF
TGCGCCAGCAGCCATCCCCCCCGGGGCGGGGAGCTGTTTTTT
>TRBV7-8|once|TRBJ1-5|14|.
CASSLAGGNQPQHF
TGTGCCAGCAGCTTAGCAGGGGGAAATCAGCCCCAGCATTTT
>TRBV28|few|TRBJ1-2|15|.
CASTSDPGRGYGYTF
TGTGCCAGCACCTCAGACCCAGGCAGGGGTTATGGCTACACCTTC
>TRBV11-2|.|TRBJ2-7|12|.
CASSLGEFEQYF
TGTGCCAGCAGCTTAGGGGAGTTCGAGCAGTACTTC
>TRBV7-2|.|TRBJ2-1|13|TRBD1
CASSASGGVWRFF
TGTGCCAGCAGCGCCTCAGGGGGCGTATGGAGGTTCTTC
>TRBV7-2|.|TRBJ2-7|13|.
CASSLDWAYEQYF
TGTGCCAGCAGCTTAGATTGGGCTTACGAGCAGTACTTC
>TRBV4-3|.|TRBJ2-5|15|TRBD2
CASSQAGSGAGTQYF
TGCGCCAGCAGCCAGGCCGGTAGCGGGGCCGGGACCCAGTACTTC
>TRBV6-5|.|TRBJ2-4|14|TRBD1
CASSRGTGENIQYF
TGTGCCAGCAGCCGCGGGACAGGGGAAAACATTCAGTACTTC
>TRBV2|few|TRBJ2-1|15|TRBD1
CASSAPPGQYNEQFF
TGTGCCAGCAGTGCGCCTCCGGGACAGTACAATGAGCAGTTCTTC
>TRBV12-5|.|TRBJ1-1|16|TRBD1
CASGLARGPGDTEAFF
TGTGCTAGTGGTTTGGCCAGGGGGCCGGGCGACACTGAAGCTTTCTTT
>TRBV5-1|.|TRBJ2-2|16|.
CASSLDRTANTGELFF
TGCGCCAGCAGCTTGGACAGGACGGCGAACACCGGGGAGCTGTTTTTT
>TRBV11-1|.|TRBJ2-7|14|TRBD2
CASSKGPSGVPPNF
TGTGCCAGCAGCAAAGGCCCTAGCGGGGTACCCCCCAACTTC
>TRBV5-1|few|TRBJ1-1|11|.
CASSLTGEAFF
TGCGCCAGCAGCTTGACAGGGGAAGCTTTCTTT
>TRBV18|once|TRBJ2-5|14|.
CASSPRSRQETRYF
TGTGCCAGCTCACCGAGGTCCCGCCAAGAGACCCGGTACTTC
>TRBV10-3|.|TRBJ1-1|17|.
CAISDARIGTTYTEAFF
TGTGCCATCAGTGATGCCCGGATAGGTACGACATACACTGAAGCTTTCTTT
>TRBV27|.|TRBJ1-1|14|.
CASSLNRRNTEAFF
TGTGCCAGCAGTTTGAACAGGAGGAACACTGAAGCTTTCTTT
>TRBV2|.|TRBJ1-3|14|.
CASSSTRGGNTIYF
TGTGCCAGCAGTTCCACTAGAGGCGGAAACACCATATATTTT
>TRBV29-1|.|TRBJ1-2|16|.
CSVEGGNGQFNYGYTF
TGCAGCGTCGAGGGAGGGAACGGACAGTTTAACTATGGCTACACCTTC
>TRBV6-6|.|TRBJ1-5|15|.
CASVRDTTSNQPQHF
TGTGCCAGCGTCCGGGACACCACGAGCAATCAGCCCCAGCATTTT
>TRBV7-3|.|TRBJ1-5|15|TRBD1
CSSSLRQGNNQPQHF
TGTTCCAGCAGCTTACGACAGGGGAACAATCAGCCCCAGCATTTT
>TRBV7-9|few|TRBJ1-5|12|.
CASNVDNQPQHF
TGTGCCAGCAATGTAGACAATCAGCCCCAGCATTTT
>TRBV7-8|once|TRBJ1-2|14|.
CASSLAGRGYGYTF
TGTGCCAGCAGCTTAGCGGGGAGGGGATATGGCTACACCTTC
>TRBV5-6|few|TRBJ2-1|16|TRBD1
CASSIQGQVSYNEQFF
TGTGCCAGCAGCATCCAAGGACAGGTCTCCTACAATGAGCAGTTCTTC
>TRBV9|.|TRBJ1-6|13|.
CASSAYTPGPLHF
TGTGCCAGCAGCGCGTATACCCCGGGACCCCTCCACTTT
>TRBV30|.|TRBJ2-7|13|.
CAWSSGQSYEQYF
TGTGCCTGGAGTAGTGGGCAGAGTTACGAGCAGTACTTC
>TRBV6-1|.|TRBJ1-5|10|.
CAWVRGFHHF
TGTGCCTGGGTTAGGGGTTTCCATCATTTT
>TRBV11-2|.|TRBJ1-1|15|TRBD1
CASSLPTGKNTEAFF
TGTGCCAGCAGCCTGCCGACAGGGAAGAACACTGAAGCTTTCTTT
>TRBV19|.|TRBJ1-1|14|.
CASSIGWDGRGAFF
TGTGCCAGTAGTATCGGTTGGGACGGGAGAGGGGCTTTCTTT
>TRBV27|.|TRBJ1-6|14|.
CASSPGRLNSPLHF
TGTGCCAGCAGTCCCGGGAGACTTAATTCACCCCTCCACTTT
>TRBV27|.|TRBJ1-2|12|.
CASSPTNYGYTF
TGTGCCAGCAGCCCTACCAACTATGGCTACACCTTC
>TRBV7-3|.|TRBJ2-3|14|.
CASSVGESGGTQYF
TGTGCCAGCAGCGTGGGGGAGTCCGGGGGTACGCAGTATTTT
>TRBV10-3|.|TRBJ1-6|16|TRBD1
CAISESKQGLNSPLHF
TGTGCCATCAGTGAGTCCAAACAGGGGCTTAATTCACCCCTCCACTTT
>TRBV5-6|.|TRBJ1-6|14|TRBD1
CASSRDRANSPLHF
TGTGCCAGCAGCCGGGACAGGGCCAATTCACCCCTCCACTTT
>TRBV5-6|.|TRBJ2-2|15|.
CASSLGGPGTGELFF
TGTGCCAGCAGCTTGGGGGGGCCGGGCACCGGGGAGCTGTTTTTT
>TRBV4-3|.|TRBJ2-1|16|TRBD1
CASSQRPGQDYNEQFF
TGCGCCAGCAGCCAACGCCCGGGACAGGATTACAATGAGCAGTTCTTC
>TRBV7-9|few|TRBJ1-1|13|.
CASSGQENTEAFF
TGTGCCAGCAGCGGGCAGGAAAACACTGAAGCTTTCTTT
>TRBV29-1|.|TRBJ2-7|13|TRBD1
CSVEWDSSYEQYF
TGCAGCGTTGAATGGGACAGTTCCTACGAGCAGTACTTC
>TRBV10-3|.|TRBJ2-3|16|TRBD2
CAISESSGGATDTQYF
TGTGCCATCAGTGAGTCAAGCGGGGGGGCCACAGATACGCAGTATTTT
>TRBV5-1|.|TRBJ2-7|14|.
CASSLAGTAYEQYF
TGCGCCAGCAGCTTGGCCGGGACTGCCTACGAGCAGTACTTC
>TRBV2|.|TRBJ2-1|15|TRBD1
CASSAVRTGGNEQFF
TGTGCCAGCAGTGCAGTCAGGACAGGGGGCAATGAGCAGTTCTTC
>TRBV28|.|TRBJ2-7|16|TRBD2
CASSFGLAGDHYEQYF
TGTGCCAGCAGTTTCGGACTAGCGGGGGACCACTACGAGCAGTACTTC
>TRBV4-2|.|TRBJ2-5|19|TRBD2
CASSQDWGPAGDAQETQYF
TGTGCCAGCAGCCAAGATTGGGGCCCAGCGGGAGATGCCCAAGAGACCCAGTACTTC
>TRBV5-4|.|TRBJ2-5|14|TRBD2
CASSLGRGQETQYF
TGTGCCAGCAGCTTGGGGCGGGGGCAAGAGACCCAGTACTTC
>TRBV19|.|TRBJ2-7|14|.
CASSIGGISYEQYF
TGTGCCAGTAGTATCGGCGGAATCTCCTACGAGCAGTACTTC
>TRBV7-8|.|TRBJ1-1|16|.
CASSLVLTDSKTEAFF
TGTGCCAGCAGCTTAGTTCTCACCGATTCTAAAACTGAAGCTTTCTTT
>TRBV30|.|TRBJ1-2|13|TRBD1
CACRTDRGYGYTF
TGTGCCTGTAGGACGGACAGGGGATATGGCTACACCTTC
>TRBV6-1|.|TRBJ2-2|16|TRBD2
CASSGLALGGAGELFF
TGTGCCAGCAGTGGACTAGCGCTGGGGGGGGCCGGGGAGCTGTTTTTT
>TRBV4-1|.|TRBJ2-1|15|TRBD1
CASSQVGQLYNEQFF
TGCGCCAGCAGCCAAGTGGGACAGCTCTACAATGAGCAGTTCTTC
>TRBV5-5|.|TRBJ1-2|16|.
CASSLAGSPANYGYTF
TGTGCCAGCAGCTTGGCGGGGTCTCCGGCTAACTATGGCTACACCTTC
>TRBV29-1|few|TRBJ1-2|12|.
CSAGTSGYGYTF
TGCAGCGCCGGGACTTCGGGCTATGGCTACACCTTC
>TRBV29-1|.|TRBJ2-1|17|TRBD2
CSVPFPQRLTYGGGQFF
TGCAGCGTCCCATTCCCCCAGCGGCTAACTTATGGCGGGGGGCAGTTCTTC
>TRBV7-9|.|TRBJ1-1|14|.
CASRGGAVGTEAFF
TGTGCCAGCAGGGGGGGGGCGGTAGGCACTGAAGCTTTCTTT
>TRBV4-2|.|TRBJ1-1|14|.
CASSQDRNRDEAFF
TGTGCCAGCAGCCAAGATCGAAACAGGGATGAAGCTTTCTTT
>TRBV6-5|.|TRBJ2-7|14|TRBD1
CASSYSTGGYEQYF
TGTGCCAGCAGTTACTCGACAGGGGGTTACGAGCAGTACTTC
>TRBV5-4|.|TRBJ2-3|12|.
CASSLAGGLALF
TGTGCCAGCAGCTTGGCCGGCGGTCTAGCGCTCTTT
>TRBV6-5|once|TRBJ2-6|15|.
CASGEPGSGANVLTF
TGTGCCAGCGGAGAGCCAGGGTCTGGGGCCAACGTCCTGACTTTC